One sample yielded the 4 T cell receptor beta chains listed below, sequenced in a study of shared clonotypes between healthy human individuals. Sequencing used immunoSEQ multiplex PCR; TCRdb keeps in-frame clones, though not all of them. The sample includes about 2,100,000 clones, roughly 91% seen only once; the top ten take more than 1.5%. The naive CD8 population came from CD45RO-negative cells selected for CCR7, without terminally differentiated effector memory CD45RA+ cells. The sample was naive CD8+ T cells from PBMCs. These receptors were taken from a man aged 18 to 30 in good health. Some clones in this sample may be carry-over from other donors' samples.

This clone was seen just once. The chain combines TRBV7-9 with TRBJ2-1; TRBD2 matches at 8 bases. The length of the CDR3 is 15 residues. From germline, CDR1 is SEHNR and CDR2 FQNEAQ (reference sequence). With V trimmed by 1 base and J by 8 bases, 7 bases remained unmatched. The CDR3 bases are TGTGCCAGCAGCTTAGAAAAACGGGGGGGACATGAGCAGTTCTTC. Its protein product is CASSLEKRGGHEQFF. Full variable domain (outside the CDR3, taken from reference TRBV7-9 and TRBJ2-1): DTGVSQNPRHKITKRGQNVTFRCDPISEHNRLYWYRQTLGQGPEFLTYFQNEAQLEKSRLLSDRFSAERPKGSFSTLEIQRTEQGDSAMYLCASSLEKRGGHEQFFGPGTRLTVL.

The CDR3 nucleotides are TGTGCCAGCAGTGAGACCTCTGGAAACACCATATATTTT. This sequence encodes CASSETSGNTIYF. The rearrangement joins TRBV25-1 to TRBJ1-3; unclear D gene. Trimming removed 3 bases at V and 0 bases at J, with 3 bases between. CDR1 is MGHDK and CDR2 is SYGVNS in the germline V gene. This CDR3 comprises 13 residues.

This rearrangement joins TRBV18 to TRBJ1-5, with 8 bases matching TRBD1. The junction had 8 bases not matched to a gene; V was cut back by 3 bases and J by 4 bases. CDR3 length: 16 residues. Germline V gene sequence: CDR1 KGHSH, CDR2 LQKENI. The CDR3 spells CASSPLGTGFNQPQHF. As DNA, the CDR3 is TGTGCCAGCTCACCTCTCGGGACAGGCTTTAATCAGCCCCAGCATTTT. The full variable domain, rest sourced from reference TRBV18 and TRBJ1-5, is NAGVMQNPRHLVRRRGQEARLRCSPMKGHSHVYWYRQLPEEGLKFMVYLQKENIIDESGMPKERFSAEFPKEGPSILRIQQVVRGDSAAYFCASSPLGTGFNQPQHFGDGTRLSIL.

The CDR3 protein is CASDYIPPGTGETEAFF. CDR3 in DNA: TGTGCCAGCGATTATATCCCTCCGGGGACAGGGGAGACTGAAGCTTTCTTT. This chain joins TRBV27 and TRBJ1-1; TRBD1 agrees at 10 bases. V was pared by 8 bases and J by 5 bases, with 17 bases of the junction left unmatched. CDR1 is MNHEY, CDR2 SMNVEV, per germline (reference sequence). The CDR3 is made up of 17 amino acids.